The T cell receptor beta chain under discussion was sequenced for a study of shared clonotypes between healthy human individuals. Study-wide points: Non-shared clonotypes showed lower generation probabilities than clonotypes common to all four donors.

This CDR3 contains 12 residues. In germline, CDR1 is SGDLS, CDR2 YYNGEE. V was trimmed by 5 bases and J by 6 bases, leaving 12 bases between them. Worth noting for this clone: Its cognate antigen is unknown.

CD45RO-negative, CCR7-selected cells formed the naive CD8 fraction, which excluded terminally differentiated effector memory CD45RA+ cells. Clones were read by immunoSEQ multiplex PCR, and TCRdb kept only the in-frame ones, dropping some. This table has roughly 2,000,000 clones, 93% appearing once. The chain joins TRBV9 to TRBJ2-7; D possibly corresponds to TRBD1 (5 bases). The receptor was derived from a young man in good health. Some clones in this sample may be carry-over from other donors' samples. The sequencing sample was made of naive CD8+ T cells from PBMCs. The CDR3 region has the DNA TGTGCCAGCAGTCAGGGTAGTGGCGAGCAGTACTTC. Protein sequence: CASSQGSGEQYF.